These 18 T cell receptor beta chains originate from one sample sequenced in a study of T cell repertoires in cytomegalovirus infection. These receptors have no identified antigens. MiXCR, run by TCRdb on the reads, gives a single entry per CDR3 protein. The sample includes 700,000 to 950,000 distinct CDR3 sequences, about 33% of them seen just once. The input for sequencing was cultured CD8+ T cells from PBMCs, taken from culture after CMV antigen stimulation. These receptor sequences come from a human donor in good health (CMV status not recorded). Some clones in this sample may be carry-over from other donors' samples.

This chain connects TRBV10-1 to TRBJ2-7; 9 nucleotides match TRBD1. The CDR3 runs to 16 residues. V lost 0 bases and J lost 4; bases outside the gene matches: 7. Germline V gene lookup returns CDR1 WNHNN and CDR2 SYGVQD (reference sequence). CDR3 amino acids: CASSESGGQGTYEQYF. CDR3 sequence (DNA): TGCGCCAGCAGTGAGTCTGGCGGACAGGGGACATACGAGCAGTACTTC.

With respect to this clonotype: A single base separates this from a much larger clone, so it may be a read error. This chain connects TRBV7-6 to TRBJ1-3; D gene unclear. V lost 1 base, J lost 0 bases, and 7 bases lay in between. From germline, CDR1 is SGHVS and CDR2 FNYEAQ. The CDR3 has 15 amino acids. CDR3: CASSLETGSGNTIYF. The CDR3, as DNA: TGTGCCAGCAGCTTAGAGACGGGCTCTGGAAACACCATATATTTT.

This rearrangement joins TRBV6-6 to TRBJ2-2; 12 bases are a match to TRBD1. The junction had 7 bases not matched to a gene; V was cut back by 6 bases and J by 5 bases. CDR3 size: 16 residues. Germline V gene sequence: CDR1 MNHNY, CDR2 SVGAGI (reference sequence). The CDR3 DNA is TGTGCCAGCAGGGGGGGACAGGGGGCTCGGACCGGGGAGCTGTTTTTT. Amino acids: CASRGGQGARTGELFF.

The chain is built from TRBV5-1 and TRBJ2-7; 8 bases are shared with TRBD2. CDR1 and CDR2 from the germline V gene are SGHRS and YFSETQ. The CDR3 is 14 residues long. Trimming at V came to 2 bases and at J to 4 bases, leaving 5 bases not matched to a gene. This chain's CDR3 is CASSLPGRVYEQYV. In DNA form, the CDR3 reads TGCGCCAGCAGCTTACCCGGGAGGGTATACGAGCAGTACGTC.

The chain links TRBV4-2 to TRBJ1-1; 9 positions match TRBD1. Germline CDR1 LGHNA, CDR2 YNFKEQ. The length of the CDR3 is 16 residues. V trimming: 6 bases; J trimming: 4 bases; junction bases outside the gene matches: 12. CDR3 loop: CASRLRDRADRTEAFF. CDR3 DNA: TGTGCCAGCAGACTCAGGGACAGGGCGGACCGCACTGAAGCTTTCTTT.

This clonotype has just a few counts. The chain recombines TRBV4-1 with TRBJ1-1, with TRBD1 matching 10 bases. This CDR3 has 17 residues. The V segment lost 0 bases and the J segment 1 base; nucleotides outside the gene matches: 5. Germline-derived CDR1 and CDR2 are MGHRA and YSYEKL. The CDR3 DNA reads TGCGCCAGCAGCCAAGAGCCGTGGGACAGGGGGAACACTGAAGCTTTCTTT. It encodes CASSQEPWDRGNTEAFF.

This chain joins TRBV19 and TRBJ1-2; D is unclear. CDR3 length: 16 residues. The V end lost 4 bases, the J end lost 3 bases, and 18 bases lay between the germline ends. Germline lookup yields CDR1 LNHDA and CDR2 SQIVND (reference sequence). This chain's CDR3 is CASSSSDRQYHYGYTF. The CDR3 coding sequence is TGTGCCAGTAGTAGCTCCGACCGTCAATACCACTATGGCTACACCTTC.

This clonotype has a count of ten or more. The V call is TRBV7-6, the J call TRBJ1-6; the match to TRBD1 covers 7 bases. After removal of 0 bases from V and 2 bases from J, the junction contained 13 bases not matched to a gene. Per germline, CDR1 SGHVS and CDR2 FNYEAQ. This CDR3 comprises 20 residues. The chain's CDR3 is CASSLAEAGQSLTYNSPLHF. CDR3 DNA sequence: TGTGCCAGCAGCTTAGCAGAGGCGGGACAGAGTCTAACCTATAATTCACCCCTCCACTTT. Full variable domain (outside the CDR3, taken from reference TRBV7-6 and TRBJ1-6): GAGVSQSPRYKVTKRGQDVALRCDPISGHVSLYWYRQALGQGPEFLTYFNYEAQQDKSGLPNDRFSAERPEGSISTLTIQRTEQRDSAMYRCASSLAEAGQSLTYNSPLHFGNGTRLTVT.

There are a few counts of this clonotype. CDR3 sequence reads: CAITIQEGDEKLFF. For the CDR3, the DNA is TGTGCCATAACAATTCAAGAGGGTGACGAAAAACTGTTTTTT. This chain links TRBV12-3 or TRBV12-4 with TRBJ1-4, with D uncertain. Trimming shortened V by 10 bases and J by 8 bases, and 20 bases separated the two germline ends. This CDR3 comprises 14 residues.

The chain combines TRBV4-2 with TRBJ2-2; TRBD2 is a possible D gene (6 bases). CDR1 LGHNA and CDR2 YNFKEQ come from the germline V gene. V lost 1 base and J 9 bases, leaving 9 bases between the germline ends. This CDR3 comprises 13 residues. CDR3 coding DNA: TGTGCCAGCAGCCAAGCGGAGGGGCGGGAGCTGTTTTTT. Protein: CASSQAEGRELFF.

In this sample, this clonotype turned up a few times. J is TRBJ2-2 and V is TRBV7-6, with D perhaps TRBD1 (5 bases). Trimming pared 5 bases from V and 4 bases from J, leaving 17 bases between. The CDR3 runs 16 residues. Germline CDR1 SGHVS, CDR2 FNYEAQ. In DNA form, the CDR3 reads TGTGCCAGCAGCGCTTACAACAGGCCCTCCACCGGGGAGCTGTTTTTT. It codes for CASSAYNRPSTGELFF.

This clonotype was counted many times. A read error may account for a junction end that differs from germline. The chain couples TRBV12-3 or TRBV12-4 to TRBJ2-3, with 7 bases matching TRBD2. The CDR3 is made up of 14 amino acids. CDR3 protein: CASSVAGPTDTQYF. CDR3 DNA sequence: TGTGCCAGCAGTGTAGCGGGCCCCACAGATACGCAGTATTTT.

The V gene is TRBV6-5, the J gene TRBJ2-7, with 8 bases identical to TRBD1. The trim removed 0 bases at V and 4 bases at J, leaving 8 bases unmatched. The CDR3 totals 16 residues. The germline V gene has CDR1 MNHEY and CDR2 SVGAGI. The CDR3 nucleotides read TGTGCCAGCAGTTACTCGATTGACAGGGGAAGTTACGAGCAGTACGTC. Translated, it gives CASSYSIDRGSYEQYV.

This chain links TRBV12-3 or TRBV12-4 with TRBJ1-4; D is perhaps TRBD1 (6 bases). V lost 5 bases to trimming and J lost 3 bases, with 10 bases between them. The CDR3 covers 14 residues. CDR3 coding DNA: TGTGCCAGCAGTGGGACAAGTTCTAATGAAAAACTGTTTTTT. It codes for CASSGTSSNEKLFF.

The CDR3 nucleotides are TGTGCCAGCAGTTTTGAAAGGGGAGTACCAGATACGCAGTATTTT. It codes for CASSFERGVPDTQYF. The gene calls are TRBV27 and TRBJ2-3; possibly TRBD1 or TRBD2 for D (5 bases each). Trimming pared 3 bases from V and 4 bases from J, leaving 14 bases between. The germline V gene encodes CDR1 MNHEY and CDR2 SMNVEV (reference sequence). The CDR3 is 15 amino acids.

This clonotype has just a few counts. The gene calls are TRBV6-2 or TRBV6-3 and TRBJ2-2; 8 bases map to TRBD2. Trimming cost V 3 bases and J 3 bases; bases outside gene matches: 9. CDR1 and CDR2 (germline): MNHEY, SVGEGT. The CDR3 loop spans 17 amino acids. This CDR3 is CASSYLASGSYTGELFF. DNA of the CDR3: TGTGCCAGCAGTTATCTGGCTAGCGGGTCCTACACCGGGGAGCTGTTTTTT.

This clonotype was recorded at least ten times. Here the CDR3 DNA reads TGTGCCAGCAGCAGTACAGGGGGCGCCCACAATGAGCAGTTCTTC. It encodes CASSSTGGAHNEQFF. The chain combines TRBV7-9 with TRBJ2-1; 9 bases fit TRBD1. Germline trimming cut 5 bases from V and 5 bases from J; bases unmatched to any gene: 7. Germline CDR1 reads SEHNR; CDR2 reads FQNEAQ (reference sequence). The CDR3 has 15 amino acids.

In this sample, this clonotype turned up a few times. The rearrangement joins TRBV12-3 or TRBV12-4 to TRBJ2-1; TRBD2 matches 7 bases. V lost 0 bases and J lost 9; bases outside the gene matches: 2. The CDR3 consists of 13 residues. CDR3 residues: CASSLATSIEQFF. DNA for the CDR3: TGTGCCAGCAGTTTAGCGACTAGCATTGAGCAGTTCTTC.